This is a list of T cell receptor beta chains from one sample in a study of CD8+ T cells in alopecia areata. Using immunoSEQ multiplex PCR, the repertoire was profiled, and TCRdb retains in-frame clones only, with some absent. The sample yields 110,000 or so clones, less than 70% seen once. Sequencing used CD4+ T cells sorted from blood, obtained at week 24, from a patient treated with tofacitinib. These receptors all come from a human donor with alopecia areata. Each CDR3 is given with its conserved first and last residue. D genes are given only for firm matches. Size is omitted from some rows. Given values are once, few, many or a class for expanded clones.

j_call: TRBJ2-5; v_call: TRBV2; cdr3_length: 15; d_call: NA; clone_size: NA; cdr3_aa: CASSDRSRLRETQYF; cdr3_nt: TGTGCCAGCAGTGACCGGTCCCGACTCCGAGAGACCCAGTACTTC
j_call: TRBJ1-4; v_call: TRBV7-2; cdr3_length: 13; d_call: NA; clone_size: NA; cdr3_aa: CASSLGLLEKLFF; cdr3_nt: TGTGCCAGCAGCCTGGGACTGCTCGAAAAACTGTTTTTT
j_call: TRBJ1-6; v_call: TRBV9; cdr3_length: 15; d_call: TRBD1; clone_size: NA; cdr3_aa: CASSVNRGRGSPLHF; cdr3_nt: TGTGCCAGCAGCGTTAACAGGGGAAGGGGTTCACCCCTCCACTTT
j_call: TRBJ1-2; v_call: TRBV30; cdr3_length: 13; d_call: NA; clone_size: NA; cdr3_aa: CAWSGGLHYGYTF; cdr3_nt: TGTGCCTGGAGTGGAGGGCTGCACTATGGCTACACCTTC
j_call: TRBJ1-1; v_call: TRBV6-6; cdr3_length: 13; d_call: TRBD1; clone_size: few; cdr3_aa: CASSQGGNTEAFF; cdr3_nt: TGTGCCAGCAGCCAGGGGGGGAACACTGAAGCTTTCTTT
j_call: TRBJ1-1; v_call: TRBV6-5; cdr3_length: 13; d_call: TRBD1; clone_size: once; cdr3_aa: CASIDRAGTEAFF; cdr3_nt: TGTGCCAGCATTGACAGGGCGGGGACTGAAGCTTTCTTT
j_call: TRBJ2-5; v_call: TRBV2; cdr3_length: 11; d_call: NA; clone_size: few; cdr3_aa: CAGTPSVTQYF; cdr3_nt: TGTGCCGGAACACCGTCGGTGACCCAGTACTTC
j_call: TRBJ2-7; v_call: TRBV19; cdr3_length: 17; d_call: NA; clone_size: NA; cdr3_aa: CASSHRRGVGKSYEQYF; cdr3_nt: TGTGCCAGTAGTCACCGACGGGGTGTGGGGAAATCCTACGAGCAGTACTTC
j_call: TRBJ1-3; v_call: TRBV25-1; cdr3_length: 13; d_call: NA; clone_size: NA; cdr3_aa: CASSLSGGNTIYF; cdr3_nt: TGTGCCAGCAGTTTATCTGGCGGAAACACCATATATTTT
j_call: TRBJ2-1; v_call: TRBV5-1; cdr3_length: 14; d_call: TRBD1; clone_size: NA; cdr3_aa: CASLQGVANNEQFF; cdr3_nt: TGCGCCAGCCTACAGGGGGTAGCTAACAATGAGCAGTTCTTC
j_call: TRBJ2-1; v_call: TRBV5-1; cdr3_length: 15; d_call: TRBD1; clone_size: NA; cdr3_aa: CASSLMGTGYNEQFF; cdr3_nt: TGCGCCAGCAGCTTGATGGGGACAGGGTACAATGAGCAGTTCTTC
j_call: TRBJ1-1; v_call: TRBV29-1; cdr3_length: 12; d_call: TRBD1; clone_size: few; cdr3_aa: CSVGTDNTEAFF; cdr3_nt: TGCAGCGTCGGGACAGACAACACTGAAGCTTTCTTT
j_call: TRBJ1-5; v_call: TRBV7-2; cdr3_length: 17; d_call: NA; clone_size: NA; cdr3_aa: CASSLALRGVGNQPQHF; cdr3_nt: TGTGCCAGCAGCTTAGCGCTAAGGGGTGTTGGCAATCAGCCCCAGCATTTT
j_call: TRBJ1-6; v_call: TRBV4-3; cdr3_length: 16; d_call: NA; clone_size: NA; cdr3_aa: CASSQESAGNNSPLHF; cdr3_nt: TGCGCCAGCAGCCAAGAGTCGGCAGGGAATAATTCACCCCTCCACTTT
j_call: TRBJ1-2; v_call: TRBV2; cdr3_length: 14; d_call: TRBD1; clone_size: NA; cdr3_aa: CASRGTVANYGYTF; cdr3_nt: TGTGCCAGCAGAGGGACAGTAGCTAACTATGGCTACACCTTC
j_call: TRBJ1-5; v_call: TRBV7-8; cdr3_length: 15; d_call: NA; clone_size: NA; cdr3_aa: CASSLGPWGNQPQHF; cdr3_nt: TGTGCCAGCAGCTTAGGGCCGTGGGGCAATCAGCCCCAGCATTTT
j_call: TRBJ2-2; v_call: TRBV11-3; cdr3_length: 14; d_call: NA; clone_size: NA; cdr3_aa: CASSLDFLTGELFF; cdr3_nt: TGTGCCAGCAGCTTGGACTTTTTAACCGGGGAGCTGTTTTTT
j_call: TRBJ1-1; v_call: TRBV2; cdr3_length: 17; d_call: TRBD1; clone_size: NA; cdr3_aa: CASSEARYRGRGTEAFF; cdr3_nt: TGTGCCAGCAGTGAAGCGCGATACAGGGGGCGCGGAACTGAAGCTTTCTTT